Shown below are 5 T cell receptor beta chains from a single sample sequenced in a study of blood T cell repertoires in COVID-19. Clones were read by immunoSEQ multiplex PCR, and TCRdb kept only the in-frame ones, dropping some. The sample contains about 25,000 clones, roughly 87% of which appear only once. What was sequenced was peripheral blood. The receptors shown here come from a man between 65 and 85 years old with acute or convalescent COVID-19.

The CDR3 loop is CASRLLSGPRETQYF. In DNA form, the CDR3 reads TGCGCCAGCAGGTTACTCAGCGGACCAAGAGAGACCCAGTACTTC. The chain uses TRBV5-1 and TRBJ2-5, with a possible D match to TRBD2 (5 bases). The CDR3 length is 15 residues. V lost 5 bases to trimming and J lost 4 bases, with 18 bases between them. CDR1 is SGHRS, CDR2 YFSETQ, per germline.

The chain has TRBV6-5 and TRBJ1-2, with 7 nucleotides matching TRBD1. The V gene end was trimmed by 6 bases and the J gene end by 4 bases; junction bases not matched to a gene: 5. The CDR3 has 13 residues. Per germline, CDR1 MNHEY and CDR2 SVGAGI. The CDR3 protein is CASRYWDSYGYTF. The DNA for the CDR3 is TGTGCCAGCAGGTATTGGGACAGCTATGGCTACACCTTC.

The rearrangement uses TRBV5-5 and TRBJ1-1, with 8 bases fitting TRBD1. Trimming cost V 2 bases and J 4 bases; bases outside gene matches: 4. The CDR3 has 14 residues. The germline V gene encodes CDR1 SGHKS and CDR2 YYEKEE (reference sequence). The CDR3 spells CASSFSDRGTEAFF. The CDR3 DNA sequence: TGTGCCAGCAGCTTCTCCGACAGGGGCACTGAAGCTTTCTTT.

This chain connects TRBV5-4 to TRBJ2-3; D is uncertain. V was cut by 4 bases and J by 6 bases, with 15 bases left in between. This CDR3 has 14 amino acids. Germline V gives CDR1 SGHNT, CDR2 YYREEE (reference sequence). CDR3 nucleotide sequence: TGTGCCAGCAGCCCTAAAACCGCCCGTGATACGCAGTATTTT. Its translation: CASSPKTARDTQYF. The whole variable domain, filled in from reference TRBV5-4 and TRBJ2-3, reads ETGVTQSPTHLIKTRGQQVTLRCSSQSGHNTVSWYQQALGQGPQFIFQYYREEENGRGNFPPRFSGLQFPNYSSELNVNALELDDSALYLCASSPKTARDTQYFGPGTRLTVL.

A few counts support this clone. V is TRBV3-1 (or the pseudogene TRBV3-2) and J is TRBJ2-6; D is uncertain. The CDR3 is 15 residues long. The V gene's germline CDR1 is LGHDT and CDR2 YNNKEL (reference sequence). V lost 0 bases, J lost 2 bases, and 5 bases lay in between. The CDR3 reads CASSQDRAGANVLTF. The CDR3 nucleotides are TGTGCCAGCAGCCAAGATCGGGCTGGGGCCAACGTCCTGACTTTC.